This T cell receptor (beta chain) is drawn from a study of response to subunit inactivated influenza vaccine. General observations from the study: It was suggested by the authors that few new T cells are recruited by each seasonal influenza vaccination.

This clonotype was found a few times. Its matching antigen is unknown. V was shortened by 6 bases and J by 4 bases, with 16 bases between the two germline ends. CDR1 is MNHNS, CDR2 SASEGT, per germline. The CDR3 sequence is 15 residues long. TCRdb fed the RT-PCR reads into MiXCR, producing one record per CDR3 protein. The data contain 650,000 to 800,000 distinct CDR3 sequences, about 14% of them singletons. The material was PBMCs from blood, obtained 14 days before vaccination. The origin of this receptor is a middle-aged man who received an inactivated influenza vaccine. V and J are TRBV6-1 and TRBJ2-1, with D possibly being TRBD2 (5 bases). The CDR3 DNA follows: TGTGCCAGCAGCCGCACCGAGACTATATACAATGAGCAGTTCTTC. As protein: CASSRTETIYNEQFF.